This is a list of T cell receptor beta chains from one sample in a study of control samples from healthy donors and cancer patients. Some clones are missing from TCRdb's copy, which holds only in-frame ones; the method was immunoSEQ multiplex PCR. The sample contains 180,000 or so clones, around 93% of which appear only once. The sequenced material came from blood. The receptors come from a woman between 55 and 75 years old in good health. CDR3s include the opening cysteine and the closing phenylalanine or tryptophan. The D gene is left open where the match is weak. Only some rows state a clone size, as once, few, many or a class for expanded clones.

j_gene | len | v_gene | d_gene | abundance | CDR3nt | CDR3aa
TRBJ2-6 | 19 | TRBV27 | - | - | TGTGCCAGCAGTTTATGGGGGGCCAGCTCTCTCTCTGGGGCCAACGTCCTGACTTTC | CASSLWGASSLSGANVLTF
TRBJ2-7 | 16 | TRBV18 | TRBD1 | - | TGTGCCAGCTCACCACTCACAGGGACAGGAGCCTACGAGCAGTACTTC | CASSPLTGTGAYEQYF
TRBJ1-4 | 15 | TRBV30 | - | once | TGTGCCTGGTCGGGGGATGCCGGTTCCGGTGAAAAACTGTTTTTT | CAWSGDAGSGEKLFF
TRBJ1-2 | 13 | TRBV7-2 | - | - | TGTGCCAGCAGCTTTGAGGGAGACTATGGCTACACCTTC | CASSFEGDYGYTF
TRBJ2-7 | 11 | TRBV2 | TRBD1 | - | TGTGCCAGCACAGGGGGCTACGAGCAGTACTTC | CASTGGYEQYF
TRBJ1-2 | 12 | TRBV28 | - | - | TGTGCCAGCAGTTTTTACGCCTATGGCTACACCTTC | CASSFYAYGYTF
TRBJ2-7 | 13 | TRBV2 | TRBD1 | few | TGTGCCAGCAAGCGACAGGGGGCCGGCGAGCAGTACTTC | CASKRQGAGEQYF
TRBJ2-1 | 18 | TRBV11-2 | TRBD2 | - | TGTGCCAGCAGCTTCGGGAGGGGGACTAGCGGGGTAAACAATGAGCAGTTCTTC | CASSFGRGTSGVNNEQFF
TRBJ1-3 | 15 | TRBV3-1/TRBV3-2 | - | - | TGTGCCAGCAGCCAAGATTTGGTAATGGGAAACACCATATATTTT | CASSQDLVMGNTIYF
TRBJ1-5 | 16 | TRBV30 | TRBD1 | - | TGTGCCTGGAGTGCCGGGACAGGGGGCTTCAATCAGCCCCAGCATTTT | CAWSAGTGGFNQPQHF
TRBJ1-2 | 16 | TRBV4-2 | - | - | TGTGCCAGCAGCCAAGATCGTAGGGGCGCGAACTATGGCTACACCTTC | CASSQDRRGANYGYTF
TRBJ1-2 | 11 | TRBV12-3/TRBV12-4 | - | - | TGTGCCAGCAGTTTCAGTGGTGGCTACACCTTC | CASSFSGGYTF
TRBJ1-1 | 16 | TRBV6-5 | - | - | TGTGCCAGCAGTTACTCGATTGGTTGGTCCAGCACTGAAGCTTTCTTT | CASSYSIGWSSTEAFF
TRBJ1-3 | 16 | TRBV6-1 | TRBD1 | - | TGTGCCAGCAGTGAAGTCGGACAGGGCTCTGGAAACACCATATATTTT | CASSEVGQGSGNTIYF
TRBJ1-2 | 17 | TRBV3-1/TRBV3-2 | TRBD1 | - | TGTGCCAGCAGCCAAGAAATCCGCAACAGGGGACGTTCGGGCTACACCTTC | CASSQEIRNRGRSGYTF
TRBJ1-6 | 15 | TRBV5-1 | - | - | TGCGCCAGCAGCGGAACAGGAGACTATAATTCACCCCTCCACTTT | CASSGTGDYNSPLHF
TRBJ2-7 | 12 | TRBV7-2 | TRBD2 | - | TGTGCCAGCAGCTTAGGCGAGCGGGGCCCCTACTTC | CASSLGERGPYF
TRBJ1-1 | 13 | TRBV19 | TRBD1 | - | TGTGCCAGTATCCGGACAGGGGCGACTTTGGCTTTCTTT | CASIRTGATLAFF
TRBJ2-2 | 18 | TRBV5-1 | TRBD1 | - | TGCGCCAGCAGCTTGGCCCCCCCCGGGACAGGTAACACCGGGGAGCTGTTTTTT | CASSLAPPGTGNTGELFF
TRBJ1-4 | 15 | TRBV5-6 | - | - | TGTGCCAGCAGCTTAGGGGCAGGGGTTAATGAAAAACTGTTTTTT | CASSLGAGVNEKLFF
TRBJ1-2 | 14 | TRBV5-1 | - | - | TGCGCCAGCAGCGAAGGTACGGAATCAGGTGGCTACACCTTC | CASSEGTESGGYTF
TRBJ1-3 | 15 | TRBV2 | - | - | TGTGCCAGCAATGTTGGGGGGGCTTCTGGAAACACCATATATTTT | CASNVGGASGNTIYF
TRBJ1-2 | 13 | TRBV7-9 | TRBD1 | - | TGTGCCAGCAGCGAGGACAGGAACTATGGCTACACCTTC | CASSEDRNYGYTF
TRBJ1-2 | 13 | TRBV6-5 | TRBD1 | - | TGTGCCAGCCTGTTGGCAGGGGGTTATGGCTACACCTTC | CASLLAGGYGYTF
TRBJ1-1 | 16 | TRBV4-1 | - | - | TGCGCCAGCAGCCAAGATATTAGAAGGGGGTCGACTGAAGCTTTCTTT | CASSQDIRRGSTEAFF
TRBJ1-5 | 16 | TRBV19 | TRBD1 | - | TGTGCCAGTAGCCTCCCGGGACAGGGGGCGTTTCAGCCCCAGCATTTT | CASSLPGQGAFQPQHF
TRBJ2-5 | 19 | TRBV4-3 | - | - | TGCGCCAGCAGCCAAGATCTCTTTCGGGGGGCGCACCCCCAAGAGACCCAGTACTTC | CASSQDLFRGAHPQETQYF
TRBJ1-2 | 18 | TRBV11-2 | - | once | TGTGCCAGCAGCCGTACACCCCTGCCCCAAGGGTTTAACTATGGCTACACCTTC | CASSRTPLPQGFNYGYTF
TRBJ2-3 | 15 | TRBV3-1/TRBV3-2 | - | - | TGTGCCAGCAGCCAAGTGCAGGGGTTTGCAGATACGCAGTATTTT | CASSQVQGFADTQYF
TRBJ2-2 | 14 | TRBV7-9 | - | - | TGTGCCAGCAGCTTAGTCAGGGACACCGGGGAGCTGTTTTTT | CASSLVRDTGELFF
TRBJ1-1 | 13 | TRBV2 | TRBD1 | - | TGTGCCAGCAGTGAAGAATACAGGGGGACCTCTTTCTTT | CASSEEYRGTSFF
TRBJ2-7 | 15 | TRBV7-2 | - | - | TGTGCCAGCAGCCCGGGGGAGCGGCCATCGGTCGAGCAGTACTTC | CASSPGERPSVEQYF
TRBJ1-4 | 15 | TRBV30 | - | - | TGTGCCTGGAGCGGACGGGGGGCCACCAATGAAAAACTGTTTTTT | CAWSGRGATNEKLFF
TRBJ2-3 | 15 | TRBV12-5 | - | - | TGTGCTAGTGGTTTGGGGAGGGGGGGCACAGATACGCAGTATTTT | CASGLGRGGTDTQYF
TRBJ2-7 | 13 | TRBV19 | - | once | TGTGCCAGTAGTATTCTAGGGACGGACGAGCAGTACTTC | CASSILGTDEQYF
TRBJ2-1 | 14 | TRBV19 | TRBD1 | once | TGTGCCAGTAGTATACAAGGACAGGGTAGTGAGCAGTTCTTC | CASSIQGQGSEQFF
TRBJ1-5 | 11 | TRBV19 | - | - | TGTGCCAGTAGTATTGGTTGGCCCCAGCATTTT | CASSIGWPQHF